This entry lists 13 T cell receptor beta chains sequenced from one sample in a study of shared clonotypes between healthy human individuals. The assay was immunoSEQ multiplex PCR, and TCRdb's table has in-frame clones only and misses some. Of approximately 2.1 million clones in the sample, more than 80% were seen once. Sequenced: naive CD4+ T cells from PBMCs. Specified subset: CD45RA+ positively selected. The receptors were sampled from a man between 18 and 29 years old in good health. Some clones in this sample may be carry-over from other donors' samples.

The V call is TRBV4-2, the J call TRBJ2-1; 8 positions agree with TRBD2. The junction had 7 bases not matched to a gene; V was cut back by 1 base and J by 8 bases. Germline CDR1 is LGHNA and CDR2 is YNFKEQ. CDR3 length: 15 residues. DNA for the CDR3: TGTGCCAGCAGCCAAGTCCGGGAGGGCCCGGATGAGCAGTTCTTC. Protein sequence: CASSQVREGPDEQFF.

The V call is TRBV5-1, the J call TRBJ2-6; maybe TRBD1 (8 bases). Germline V lookup: CDR1 SGHRS, CDR2 YFSETQ. The CDR3 sequence is 19 residues long. The germline V and J ends were trimmed by 7 bases and 1 base, with 24 bases remaining between them. The CDR3 DNA is TGCGCCAGCCGTATGAGGCCGGGGGGACAGGCTTCTGGGGCCAACGTCCTGACTTTC. The encoded protein is CASRMRPGGQASGANVLTF.

The rearrangement joins TRBV11-2 to TRBJ2-1; 12 positions agree with TRBD2. V shed 2 bases, J shed 7 bases, and the junction held 9 bases outside the gene matches. This CDR3 spans 17 amino acids. The germline CDR1 and CDR2 sequences are SGHAT and FQNNGV. CDR3 sequence reads: CASSLNLLAGGQNEQFF. In DNA, the CDR3 is TGTGCCAGCAGCTTAAATTTGCTAGCGGGAGGGCAAAATGAGCAGTTCTTC.

V is TRBV30 and J is TRBJ2-4; TRBD2 matches 7 bases. The CDR3 is 16 amino acids. The trim removed 5 bases at V and 1 base at J, leaving 11 bases unmatched. The germline gives CDR1 GTSNPN, CDR2 SVGIG (reference sequence). The CDR3 sequence: CAWGTGGVLAKNIQYF. CDR3 in DNA: TGTGCCTGGGGCACTGGGGGGGTATTGGCCAAAAACATTCAGTACTTC. Full variable domain (rest looked up from reference TRBV30 and TRBJ2-4): SQTIHQWPATLVQPVGSPLSLECTVEGTSNPNLYWYRQAAGRGLQLLFYSVGIGQISSEVPQNLSASRPQDRQFILSSKKLLLSDSGFYLCAWGTGGVLAKNIQYFGAGTRLSVL.

The CDR3 DNA is TGCGCCAGCAGCCAACAGGGAGGGAGGGAAAAACTGTTTTTT. This encodes CASSQQGGREKLFF. J is TRBJ1-4 and V is TRBV4-1; possibly TRBD1 for D (5 bases). Germline assignment: CDR1 MGHRA and CDR2 YSYEKL. V lost 2 bases to trimming and J lost 8 bases, with 12 bases between them. CDR3 length: 14 amino acids.

The J gene is TRBJ2-7, the V gene TRBV30, with a weak D call TRBD2 (5 bases). Germline V gene lookup returns CDR1 GTSNPN and CDR2 SVGIG (reference sequence). V was trimmed by 0 bases and J by 3 bases, leaving 15 bases between them. This CDR3 is 15 amino acids long. The DNA of the CDR3 is TGTGCCTGGAGTGTACTCAACGCGCGGGTCTACGAGCAGTACTTC. It translates to CAWSVLNARVYEQYF.

This chain links TRBV29-1 with TRBJ2-4; 7 bases match TRBD1. This CDR3 comprises 19 residues. V dropped 3 bases and J dropped 4; count of bases not matched to a gene: 21. Germline values: CDR1 SQVTM, CDR2 ANQGSEA. CDR3 in amino acids: CSVEPPQTGPYDAKNIQYF. The CDR3 DNA is TGCAGCGTTGAGCCCCCCCAGACAGGGCCGTACGACGCTAAAAACATTCAGTACTTC.

V usage is TRBV7-9 and J usage is TRBJ1-2; D gene unclear. The CDR3 covers 14 residues. Germline CDR1 is SEHNR and CDR2 is FQNEAQ (reference sequence). V was clipped by 1 base and J by 8 bases, with 14 bases between them. CDR3 sequence: CASSLGHLLKGYTF. CDR3 coding DNA: TGTGCCAGCAGCTTAGGCCACCTTTTGAAGGGCTACACCTTC.

The genes are TRBV28 and TRBJ2-6; 8 bases are a match to TRBD1. The CDR3 is 17 residues long. Trimming removed 4 bases from V and 2 bases from J; junction bases left unmatched: 7. CDR1 is MDHEN and CDR2 is SYDVKM in the germline V gene. This chain's CDR3 is CASSYGTGRPGANVLTF. CDR3 bases: TGTGCCAGCAGTTACGGGACAGGTAGACCTGGGGCCAACGTCCTGACTTTC.

The chain couples TRBV6-5 to TRBJ1-2; the match to TRBD1 covers 7 bases. This CDR3 contains 15 residues. CDR1 is MNHEY and CDR2 is SVGAGI in the germline V gene. Trimming at V came to 6 bases and at J to 0 bases, leaving 7 bases not matched to a gene. In DNA, the CDR3 is TGTGCCAGCAGGACAGGGAACTCTCCTAACTATGGCTACACCTTC. Translated: CASRTGNSPNYGYTF.

This chain joins TRBV2 and TRBJ1-2; 7 nucleotides agree with TRBD1. Losses at the gene ends were 5 bases for V and 4 bases for J; bases not matched to a gene: 13. Germline V gene sequence: CDR1 SNHLY, CDR2 FYNNEI. The CDR3 extends over 16 amino acids. The CDR3 DNA follows: TGTGCCAGCAGTTCTTACCTCACAGGGGAGGGCTATGGCTACACCTTC. Its protein is CASSSYLTGEGYGYTF.

The rearrangement joins TRBV6-1 to TRBJ2-1; 7 bases fit TRBD2. The CDR3 has 16 amino acids. With 6 bases clipped from V and 0 bases from J, the junction kept 8 bases outside the gene matches. CDR1 is MNHNS and CDR2 is SASEGT in the germline V gene. CDR3 sequence (DNA): TGTGCCAGCAGCGAAAACGGGAGGCCCTCCTACAATGAGCAGTTCTTC. Translation: CASSENGRPSYNEQFF.

This chain uses TRBV11-2 with TRBJ2-5, with 9 bases identical to TRBD2. V lost 1 base, J lost 3 bases, and 3 bases stayed unmatched. The CDR3 covers 15 residues. Germline lookup yields CDR1 SGHAT and CDR2 FQNNGV. The CDR3 loop is CASSLVGGREETQYF. The CDR3 DNA follows: TGTGCCAGCAGCTTAGTCGGCGGGAGGGAAGAGACCCAGTACTTC.